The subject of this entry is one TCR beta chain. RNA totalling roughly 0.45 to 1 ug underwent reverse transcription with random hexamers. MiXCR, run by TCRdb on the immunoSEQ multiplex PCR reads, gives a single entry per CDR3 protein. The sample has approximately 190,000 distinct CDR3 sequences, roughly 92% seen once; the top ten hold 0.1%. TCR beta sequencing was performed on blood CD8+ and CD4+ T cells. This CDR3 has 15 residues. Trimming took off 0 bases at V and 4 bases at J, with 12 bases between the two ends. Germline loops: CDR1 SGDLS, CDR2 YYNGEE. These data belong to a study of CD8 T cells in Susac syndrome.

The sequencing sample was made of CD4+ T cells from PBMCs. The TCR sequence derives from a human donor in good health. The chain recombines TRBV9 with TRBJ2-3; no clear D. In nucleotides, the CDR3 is TGTGCCAGCAGCGTAGAGGCTCATTGGGCAGATACGCAGTATTTT. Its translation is CASSVEAHWADTQYF.